This T cell receptor (beta chain) was recovered during a study of T-cell memory formation after mild COVID-19. As for the study in general: The two donors had largely donor-specific TCR clusters.

Germline lookup yields CDR1 SGHVS and CDR2 FQNEAQ. Deletions cut 5 bases from V and 4 bases from J, with 15 bases between. The CDR3 covers 15 residues. Researchers used 5'RACE with constant-segment primers to make TCR alpha and TCR beta cDNA libraries that carry sample barcodes and UMIs. Using its own MiXCR run on the 5' RACE reads, TCRdb lists one record per CDR3 protein. This repertoire shows 250,000 to 350,000 distinct CDR3 sequences, about a sixth found once; its top ten account for less than 30%. The sequenced sample was PBMCs or a T cell subset sorted from them (not recorded which). The source of this sequence is a man between 18 and 35 years old who had mild COVID-19 (a few samples of this study predate the infection). Cell type and time point are not known. The rearrangement links TRBV7-8 to TRBJ1-5; D uncertain. The DNA of the CDR3 is TGTGCCAGCAGCGCCGCCAATTTGGAAAATCAGCCCCAGCATTTT. Protein product: CASSAANLENQPQHF. Complete variable domain (other parts from reference TRBV7-8 and TRBJ1-5): GAGVSQSPRYKVAKRGQDVALRCDPISGHVSLFWYQQALGQGPEFLTYFQNEAQLDKSGLPSDRFFAERPEGSVSTLKIQRTQQEDSAVYLCASSAANLENQPQHFGDGTRLSIL.